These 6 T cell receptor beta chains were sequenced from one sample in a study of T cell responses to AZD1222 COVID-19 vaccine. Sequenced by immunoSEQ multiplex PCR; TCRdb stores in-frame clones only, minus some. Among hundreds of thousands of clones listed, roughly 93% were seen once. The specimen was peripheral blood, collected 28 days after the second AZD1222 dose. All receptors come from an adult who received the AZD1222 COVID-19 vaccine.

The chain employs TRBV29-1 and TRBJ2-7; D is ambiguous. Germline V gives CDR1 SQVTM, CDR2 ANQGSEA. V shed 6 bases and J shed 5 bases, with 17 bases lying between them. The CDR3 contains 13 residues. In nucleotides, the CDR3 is TGCAGCGTAGCGAACTTAAGGATCGACGAGCAGTACTTC. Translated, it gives CSVANLRIDEQYF.

The CDR3 loop reads CASSYATGINEKLFF. DNA for the CDR3: TGTGCCAGCAGTTACGCGACAGGGATAAATGAAAAACTGTTTTTT. The chain couples TRBV6-5 to TRBJ1-4; 7 nucleotides agree with TRBD1. Germline assignment: CDR1 MNHEY and CDR2 SVGAGI. CDR3 length: 15 amino acids. V shed 2 bases, J shed 5 bases, and the junction held 5 bases outside the gene matches.

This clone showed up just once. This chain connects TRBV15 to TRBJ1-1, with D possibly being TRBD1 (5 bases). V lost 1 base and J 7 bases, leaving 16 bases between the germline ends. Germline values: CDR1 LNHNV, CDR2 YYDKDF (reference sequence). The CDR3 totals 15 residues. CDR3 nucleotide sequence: TGTGCCACCAGCAGAGGGAGGGACCAACGGAGTGAAGCTTTCTTT. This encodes CATSRGRDQRSEAFF.

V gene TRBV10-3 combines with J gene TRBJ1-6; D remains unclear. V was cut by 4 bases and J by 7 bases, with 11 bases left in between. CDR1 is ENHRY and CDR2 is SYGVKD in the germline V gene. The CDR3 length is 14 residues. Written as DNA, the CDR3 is TGTGCCATCAGTGGAGCCCGACGGAATTCACCCCTCCACTTT. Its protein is CAISGARRNSPLHF.

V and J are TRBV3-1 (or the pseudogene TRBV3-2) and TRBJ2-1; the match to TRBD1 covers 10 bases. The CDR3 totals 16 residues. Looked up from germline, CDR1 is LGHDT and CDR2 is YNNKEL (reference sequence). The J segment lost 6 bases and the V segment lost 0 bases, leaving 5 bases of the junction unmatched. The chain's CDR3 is CASSQDPGQGFNEQFF. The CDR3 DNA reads TGTGCCAGCAGCCAAGATCCGGGACAGGGGTTCAATGAGCAGTTCTTC.

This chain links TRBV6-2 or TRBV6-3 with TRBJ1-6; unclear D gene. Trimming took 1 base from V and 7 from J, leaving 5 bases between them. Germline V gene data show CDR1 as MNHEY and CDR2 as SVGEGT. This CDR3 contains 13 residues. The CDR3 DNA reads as TGTGCCAGCAGTTACTTGGCCAATTCACCCCTCCACTTT. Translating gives CASSYLANSPLHF.